This T cell receptor beta chain was obtained from a study of control samples from healthy donors and cancer patients. CDR3 length: 17 residues. Unmatched junction bases numbered 7, after V lost 1 base and J lost 0 bases. From germline, CDR1 is SNHLY and CDR2 FYNNEI. Libraries were prepared by immunoSEQ multiplex PCR; TCRdb keeps only in-frame clonotypes and omits some of them. This sample has about 89,000 clones; about nine tenths occur once, and the top ten carry around 20%. This sequence originates from a man aged 30-40 years in good health. This rearrangement joins TRBV2 to TRBJ1-2; the match to TRBD1 covers 8 bases. The sample comprised blood. The CDR3, as DNA: TGTGCCAGCAGTGAAGGGACAGGGAGAGGTACTAACTATGGCTACACCTTC. It yields the protein CASSEGTGRGTNYGYTF.